What follows are 22 T cell receptor beta chains derived from one specimen sequenced in a study of blood T cell repertoires in COVID-19. Libraries were prepared by immunoSEQ multiplex PCR; TCRdb keeps only in-frame clonotypes and omits some of them. The repertoire consists of over 350,000 clones, with around 86% occurring once and the leading ten covering 1.4%. The sample taken for sequencing was peripheral blood. These receptors were collected from a woman aged 30 to 39 with active or convalescent COVID-19.

This chain joins TRBV7-2 and TRBJ2-2, with TRBD1 matching 7 bases. Germline CDR1 and CDR2: SGHTA and FQGNSA. The CDR3 has 16 amino acids. V lost 3 bases to trimming and J lost 2 bases; unmatched junction nucleotides: 6. In nucleotides, the CDR3 is TGTGCCAGCAGCTTCGGCAGGGGGTTAAACACCGGGGAGCTGTTTTTT. This sequence encodes CASSFGRGLNTGELFF.

The rearrangement uses TRBV19 and TRBJ1-6, with TRBD1 identical over 8 bases. Germline CDR1 LNHDA, CDR2 SQIVND (reference sequence). This CDR3 is 14 amino acids long. V was pared by 4 bases and J by 5 bases, with 1 base of the junction left unmatched. CDR3 DNA sequence: TGTGCCAGTAGTAGGGGACAGGATAATTCACCCCTCCACTTT. Protein sequence: CASSRGQDNSPLHF.

The chain couples TRBV27 to TRBJ1-6; 9 bases are shared with TRBD1. The CDR3 extends over 15 amino acids. Germline values: CDR1 MNHEY, CDR2 SMNVEV (reference sequence). The trim removed 3 bases at V and 9 bases at J, leaving 6 bases unmatched. CDR3 in amino acids: CASSLLTGGASPLHF. The CDR3 DNA is TGTGCCAGCAGTTTGCTGACAGGGGGGGCTTCACCCCTCCACTTT.

This sequence joins TRBV18 and TRBJ2-3; 10 bases map to TRBD2. Germline trimming cut 3 bases from V and 4 bases from J; bases unmatched to any gene: 16. There are 19 residues in the CDR3. Germline V gene sequence: CDR1 KGHSH, CDR2 LQKENI. CDR3 in DNA: TGTGCCAGCTCACCCCGCCCGGGAAGCTTAGCGGGGGGTTCAGATACGCAGTATTTT. It encodes CASSPRPGSLAGGSDTQYF.

The rearrangement joins TRBV7-8 to TRBJ1-1; D call uncertain. CDR1 is SGHVS and CDR2 is FQNEAQ in the germline V gene. This CDR3 has 15 residues. Trimming cost V 1 base and J 0 bases, with 9 bases left between them. The CDR3 is CASSLEPPVNTEAFF. The CDR3 DNA follows: TGTGCCAGCAGCTTAGAACCCCCGGTGAACACTGAAGCTTTCTTT.

The V and J genes are TRBV28 and TRBJ2-1; TRBD2 aligns across 10 bases. In germline, CDR1 is MDHEN, CDR2 SYDVKM. V shed 4 bases and J 8 bases; nucleotides not matched to a gene: 8. There are 15 residues in the CDR3. This CDR3 reads CASSSGNSGRHEQFF. The CDR3, as DNA: TGTGCCAGCAGTTCAGGGAATAGCGGGAGGCATGAGCAGTTCTTC.

V is TRBV15 and J is TRBJ2-5, with D unclear. The V end lost 5 bases, the J end lost 5 bases, and 18 bases lay between the germline ends. This CDR3 region has 15 residues. Germline loops: CDR1 LNHNV, CDR2 YYDKDF (reference sequence). The CDR3 spells CATSVGSGPLETQYF. DNA for the CDR3: TGTGCCACCAGCGTTGGAAGTGGGCCCTTGGAGACCCAGTACTTC. The whole variable domain, filled in from reference TRBV15 and TRBJ2-5, reads DAMVIQNPRYQVTQFGKPVTLSCSQTLNHNVMYWYQQKSSQAPKLLFHYYDKDFNNEADTPDNFQSRRPNTSFCFLDIRSPGLGDTAMYLCATSVGSGPLETQYFGPGTRLLVL.

This clone was detected a few times. The chain links TRBV19 to TRBJ2-1; 9 bases align to TRBD2. Germline V gene data show CDR1 as LNHDA and CDR2 as SQIVND (reference sequence). With 2 bases clipped from V and 8 bases from J, the junction kept 10 bases outside the gene matches. The CDR3 sequence is 16 residues long. The CDR3 nucleotides are TGTGCCAGTAGTATACCCGGCCATAGCGGGAGCTATGAGCAGTTCTTC. It yields the protein CASSIPGHSGSYEQFF.

The V call is TRBV27, the J call TRBJ1-5, with a possible D match to TRBD1 (5 bases). Germline values: CDR1 MNHEY, CDR2 SMNVEV (reference sequence). V was cut by 5 bases and J by 6 bases, with 14 bases left in between. The CDR3 consists of 14 residues. The DNA of the CDR3 is TGTGCCAGCAGTAGGAACGGCGGGGGTCAGCCCCAGCATTTT. As protein: CASSRNGGGQPQHF.

The rearrangement links TRBV2 to TRBJ2-7; 12 nucleotides align to TRBD2. V dropped 6 bases and J dropped 2; count of bases not matched to a gene: 14. There are 18 residues in the CDR3. The germline CDR1 and CDR2 sequences are SNHLY and FYNNEI. DNA for the CDR3: TGTGCCAGCAGCGGCGGGACTAGCGGGCGAAAGGTAACCTACGAGCAGTACTTC. It specifies CASSGGTSGRKVTYEQYF.

CDR3 sequence: CASTFRTGSNTEAFF. In DNA, the CDR3 is TGTGCCAGCACCTTTCGGACAGGTTCGAACACTGAAGCTTTCTTT. This sequence joins TRBV11-2 and TRBJ1-1; TRBD1 matches 7 bases. Per germline, CDR1 SGHAT and CDR2 FQNNGV. The CDR3 loop spans 15 amino acids. V trimming: 7 bases; J trimming: 1 base; junction bases outside the gene matches: 9.

This clone was detected only a few times. The chain is built from TRBV27 and TRBJ1-1; TRBD1 might be the D (6 bases). There are 13 residues in the CDR3. CDR1 is MNHEY and CDR2 is SMNVEV in the germline V gene (reference sequence). The V gene lost 6 bases and the J gene lost 6 bases, with 14 bases spanning the gap. As DNA, the CDR3 is TGTGCCAGCAGCAACAGGGTTTTGGCTGAAGCTTTCTTT. It encodes CASSNRVLAEAFF.

This clone was seen just once. The CDR3 DNA reads TGTGCCAGCGCCGGGACAGGGTATGGCTACACCTTC. The encoded protein is CASAGTGYGYTF. This chain connects TRBV9 to TRBJ1-2; 9 positions match TRBD1. The junction had 3 bases not matched to a gene; V was cut back by 7 bases and J by 5 bases. Germline values: CDR1 SGDLS, CDR2 YYNGEE. CDR3 length equals 12 residues.

The CDR3 region has the DNA TGTGCCAGCAGCAACCAAGGGGGGGTCGGTCAGCCCCAGCATTTT. Amino acids: CASSNQGGVGQPQHF. J is TRBJ1-5 and V is TRBV5-4, with D maybe TRBD1 (6 bases). V was cut by 4 bases and J by 6 bases, with 17 bases left in between. The germline gives CDR1 SGHNT, CDR2 YYREEE (reference sequence). This CDR3 has 15 amino acids.

There are a few counts of this clone. The genes are TRBV24-1 and TRBJ1-6; 9 bases match TRBD1. Germline-derived CDR1 and CDR2 are KGHDR and SFDVKD. The CDR3 contains 15 residues. V shed 5 bases, J shed 9 bases, and the junction held 7 bases outside the gene matches. CDR3 sequence reads: CATSVQQGACSPLHF. CDR3 sequence (DNA): TGTGCCACCAGTGTCCAACAGGGGGCTTGTTCACCCCTCCACTTT.

This rearrangement joins TRBV5-4 to TRBJ1-5; perhaps TRBD1 as D (6 bases). Germline CDR1 and CDR2: SGHNT and YYREEE (reference sequence). The CDR3 has 15 residues. Deletions cut 0 bases from V and 4 bases from J, with 11 bases between. CDR3 in amino acids: CASSLAGQINQPQHF. CDR3 DNA: TGTGCCAGCAGCTTGGCAGGACAGATAAATCAGCCCCAGCATTTT.

Concerning this clone: Other DNA sequences from this sample encode an identical CDR3 as well. The chain combines TRBV12-3 or TRBV12-4 with TRBJ1-1; D remains unclear. This CDR3 has 11 amino acids. The V and J ends lost 5 bases and 5 bases respectively, with 6 bases between them. CDR3 region: CASSRGTEAFF. In nucleotides, the CDR3 is TGTGCCAGCAGTCGCGGGACTGAAGCTTTCTTT.

This chain links TRBV7-2 with TRBJ1-1; D is possibly TRBD1 (6 bases). This CDR3 has 14 residues. Trimming cost V 4 bases and J 3 bases, with 12 bases left between them. Germline V lookup: CDR1 SGHTA, CDR2 FQGNSA. The CDR3 sequence is CASSSLTGYTEAFF. For the CDR3, the DNA is TGTGCCAGCAGCTCACTAACAGGGTACACTGAAGCTTTCTTT.

This CDR3 reads CASSYTGYEQYF. As DNA, the CDR3 is TGTGCCAGCAGCTATACAGGCTACGAGCAGTACTTC. The V call is TRBV7-9, the J call TRBJ2-7, with D tentatively TRBD1 (5 bases). Per the germline V gene, CDR1 is SEHNR and CDR2 is FQNEAQ (reference sequence). V gave up 4 bases and J gave up 3 bases, with 7 bases separating them. The CDR3 is made up of 12 amino acids.

The gene calls are TRBV5-1 and TRBJ1-2; TRBD1 matches at 12 bases. Germline values: CDR1 SGHRS, CDR2 YFSETQ. V shed 4 bases and J 7 bases; nucleotides not matched to a gene: 11. The CDR3 extends over 16 amino acids. The chain's CDR3 is CASSGDRGRVIGGYTF. DNA of the CDR3: TGCGCCAGCAGCGGGGACAGGGGGCGCGTAATAGGTGGCTACACCTTC. The whole variable domain, remainder taken from reference TRBV5-1 and TRBJ1-2, is KAGVTQTPRYLIKTRGQQVTLSCSPISGHRSVSWYQQTPGQGLQFLFEYFSETQRNKGNFPGRFSGRQFSNSRSEMNVSTLELGDSALYLCASSGDRGRVIGGYTFGSGTRLTVV.

This sequence joins TRBV5-1 and TRBJ1-2, with 7 bases fitting TRBD1. The V gene's germline CDR1 is SGHRS and CDR2 YFSETQ. Trimming cost V 6 bases and J 8 bases; bases outside gene matches: 16. The CDR3 has 15 residues. CDR3 sequence: CASKQTPGGPDGYTF. The CDR3 nucleotides are TGCGCCAGCAAGCAGACCCCAGGGGGACCGGACGGCTACACCTTC.

The chain is built from TRBV2 and TRBJ1-1, with a possible D match to TRBD1 (5 bases). V was shortened by 0 bases and J by 4 bases, with 9 bases between the two germline ends. Looked up from germline, CDR1 is SNHLY and CDR2 is FYNNEI. The CDR3 loop spans 14 amino acids. In DNA form, the CDR3 reads TGTGCCAGCAGTGAAGCGTCCAGGGTCACTGAAGCTTTCTTT. Protein product: CASSEASRVTEAFF.